These 8 T cell receptor beta chains share one sample of origin, sequenced in a study of cytomegalovirus exposure and HLA in healthy donors. This PCR relied on a set of 60 Vbeta primers and 13 Jbeta primers. Assay used: immunoSEQ multiplex PCR; TCRdb lists only in-frame clones, some missing. The sample lists 100,000 to 150,000 clones; just over 70% were seen once. Material for sequencing was PBMCs. The receptors stem from a woman aged 55-70 years in good health and CMV-seropositive.

V and J are TRBV2 and TRBJ1-5; 9 bases map to TRBD1. CDR3 length: 17 residues. The V gene's germline CDR1 is SNHLY and CDR2 FYNNEI. Losses at the gene ends were 7 bases for V and 3 bases for J; bases not matched to a gene: 13. As DNA, the CDR3 is TGTGCCAGCACAGAAAACGCCGGGACAGGGAACAATCAGCCCCAGCATTTT. It specifies CASTENAGTGNNQPQHF.

In regard to this clone: Additional DNA sequences in this sample encode the identical CDR3. This CDR3 reads CASSLVAGSYEQYF. The CDR3 DNA reads as TGCGCCAGCAGCTTGGTAGCGGGGTCCTACGAGCAGTACTTC. The chain carries TRBV5-1 and TRBJ2-7, with 8 nucleotides matching TRBD2. This CDR3 comprises 14 residues. Per the germline V gene, CDR1 is SGHRS and CDR2 is YFSETQ. Trimming removed 0 bases from V and 1 base from J; junction bases left unmatched: 0.

The chain links TRBV7-3 to TRBJ2-7; TRBD1 matches at 9 bases. V lost 5 bases and J lost 5; bases outside the gene matches: 7. The CDR3 extends over 14 amino acids. Germline CDR1 reads SGHTA; CDR2 reads FQGTGA. In DNA, the CDR3 is TGTGCCAGCAGCCCGACGGGACAGGGAGACGAGCAGTACTTC. Encoded protein: CASSPTGQGDEQYF.

The chain is built from TRBV19 and TRBJ1-2; TRBD1 aligns across 11 bases. The ends lost 3 bases at V and 8 bases at J; junction bases unmatched: 8. Germline values: CDR1 LNHDA, CDR2 SQIVND (reference sequence). The CDR3 length is 15 residues. The CDR3: CASSIGDRGTEGYTF. The CDR3 nucleotides read TGTGCCAGTAGTATCGGGGACAGGGGGACGGAAGGCTACACCTTC. Complete variable domain (other parts from reference TRBV19 and TRBJ1-2): DGGITQSPKYLFRKEGQNVTLSCEQNLNHDAMYWYRQDPGQGLRLIYYSQIVNDFQKGDIAEGYSVSREKKESFPLTVTSAQKNPTAFYLCASSIGDRGTEGYTFGSGTRLTVV.

The chain employs TRBV20-1 and TRBJ2-3, with no clear D. The V end lost 6 bases, the J end lost 6 bases, and 10 bases lay between the germline ends. Germline CDR1 DFQATT, CDR2 SNEGSKA (reference sequence). The CDR3 consists of 11 residues. CDR3 nucleotides: TGCAGTGCCCCACGAGGCGATACGCAGTATTTT. This gives the protein CSAPRGDTQYF.

This chain connects TRBV13 to TRBJ1-4; TRBD1 matches at 12 bases. There are 15 residues in the CDR3. Germline values: CDR1 PRHDT, CDR2 FYEKMQ (reference sequence). V shed 4 bases and J 7 bases; nucleotides not matched to a gene: 4. The CDR3: CASSSGQGAGEKLFF. As DNA, the CDR3 is TGTGCCAGCAGCTCGGGACAGGGGGCTGGTGAAAAACTGTTTTTT.

A single count supports this clone. This sequence joins TRBV20-1 and TRBJ2-3, with D unresolved. This CDR3 region has 11 residues. V dropped 3 bases and J dropped 5 bases, with 6 bases sitting between them. Germline V CDR1 and CDR2: DFQATT, SNEGSKA (reference sequence). CDR3 coding DNA: TGCAGTGCTAGTCCCCAAGATACGCAGTATTTT. This sequence encodes CSASPQDTQYF.

The rearrangement joins TRBV7-9 to TRBJ1-2; 9 bases are shared with TRBD1. The CDR3 sequence is 14 residues long. Germline CDR1 reads SEHNR; CDR2 reads FQNEAQ (reference sequence). V trimming: 0 bases; J trimming: 13 bases; junction bases outside the gene matches: 9. CDR3 sequence reads: CASSLAGQGWESTF. In DNA form, the CDR3 reads TGTGCCAGCAGCTTAGCGGGACAGGGCTGGGAAAGCACCTTC.